This T cell receptor (beta chain) was profiled in a study of cytomegalovirus exposure and HLA in healthy donors. A few counts support this clone. No antigen is known for it. Germline V gene sequence: CDR1 MRHNA, CDR2 SNTAGT. The junction had 4 bases not matched to a gene; V was cut back by 2 bases and J by 7 bases. The CDR3 spans 14 residues. Overall study results and limits: The likely origin of a cluster of highly shared sequence variants was a sequencing artifact. An analysis done earlier found most TCR beta V segments productive about 87% or about 30% of the time.

PCR amplification relied on 60 Vbeta primers (plus 13 Jbeta primers). Sequenced by immunoSEQ multiplex PCR; TCRdb stores in-frame clones only, minus some. The sample lists some 130,000 clones, 80% occurring once. The sequenced sample was PBMCs. The rearrangement joins TRBV6-4 to TRBJ2-1; 8 bases are a match to TRBD2. This sequence was found in a man under 40 in good health. The CDR3 region has the DNA TGTGCCAGCAGTGACCTAGGCGGGAGGAATGAGCAGTTCTTC. Translated: CASSDLGGRNEQFF.